What follows describes a single TCR beta chain. Antigen specificity is unknown. This record belongs to a study of OX40 agonist ivuxolimab in advanced cancers. Turning to the study itself: At doses from 0.01 to 10 mg/kg, patients were given intravenous ivuxolimab every 2 weeks. Of the participants, under 50% had some prior anti-PD-1, anti-PD-L1 or anti-CTLA-4 therapy, which was allowed.

Sequencing used immunoSEQ multiplex PCR; TCRdb keeps in-frame clones, though not all of them. The table lists tens of thousands of clones, approximately 94% of them singletons. Study findings and constraints: Circulating CD4+ and CD8+ T cells showed clonal expansion by week 6 at 0.1 to 3.0 mg/kg.

Autoimmune disease history or systemic immunosuppression barred patients. Germline V lookup: CDR1 MNHEY, CDR2 SMNVEV (reference sequence). The V gene end was trimmed by 1 base and the J gene end by 4 bases; junction bases not matched to a gene: 0. The CDR3 has 13 residues. This rearrangement joins TRBV27 to TRBJ2-5, with 7 bases that match TRBD2. This sequence originates from an adult with an advanced solid tumor such as melanoma, head and neck, liver or kidney cancer. Sequenced here: CD4+ or CD8+ T cells sorted from blood, sampled in a trial of the OX40 agonist ivuxolimab. The CDR3: CASSLWGGETQYF. Here the CDR3 DNA reads TGTGCCAGCAGTTTATGGGGGGGAGAGACCCAGTACTTC.